This entry is about one T cell receptor (beta chain). What it binds is not known. The source of the sample is a study of identifying expanded T cells in peripheral blood. Whole-study findings and limits: Two-week clone count variance significantly increased as total template count grew. Over approximately two and four weeks, about 15 and 19 clones changed, versus 1.2 between replicates.

Produced via immunoSEQ multiplex PCR; TCRdb's table is partial and in-frame only. Of tens of thousands of clones in the sample, around 89% were seen once. Healthy donors had no documented immune events, such as infections, while sampled. The CDR3 has 15 amino acids. Trimming shortened V by 0 bases and J by 3 bases, and 13 bases separated the two germline ends. Germline values: CDR1 SGHDT, CDR2 YYEEEE. This chain connects TRBV5-6 to TRBJ2-7; TRBD1 is a possible D gene (5 bases). Sequenced input: blood. This sequence was found in a person aged 18 to 75 in good health. In DNA form, the CDR3 reads TGTGCCAGCAGCTTGGGGGGCACCCGAGGCTACGAGCAGTACTTC. It codes for CASSLGGTRGYEQYF.